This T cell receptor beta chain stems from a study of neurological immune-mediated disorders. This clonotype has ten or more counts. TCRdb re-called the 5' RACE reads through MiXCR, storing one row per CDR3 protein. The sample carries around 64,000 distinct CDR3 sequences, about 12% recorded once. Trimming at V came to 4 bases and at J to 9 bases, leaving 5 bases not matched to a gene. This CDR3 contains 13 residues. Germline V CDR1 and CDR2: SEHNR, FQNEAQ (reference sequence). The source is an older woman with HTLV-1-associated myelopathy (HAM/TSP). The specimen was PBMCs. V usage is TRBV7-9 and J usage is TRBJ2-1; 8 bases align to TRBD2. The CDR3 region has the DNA TGTGCCAGCAGCTCAAATAGCGGGACTGAGCAGTTCTTC. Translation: CASSSNSGTEQFF.